These 9 T cell receptor beta chains came from one sample sequenced in a study of blood T cell repertoires in COVID-19. Repertoires were generated with immunoSEQ multiplex PCR, while TCRdb's copy carries only in-frame clones and drops some. Of fewer than 400,000 clones in the sample, approximately 88% were seen once. Sequencing input: PBMCs or T cells enriched from blood (not recorded which). These receptors were collected from a man aged 25-40 years who had recovered from COVID-19.

The V call is TRBV7-8, the J call TRBJ2-1, with a tentative D call TRBD1 (6 bases). Trimming shortened V by 5 bases and J by 3 bases, and 11 bases separated the two germline ends. This CDR3 region has 14 residues. The germline gives CDR1 SGHVS, CDR2 FQNEAQ. Here the CDR3 reads CASSMTGYYNEQFF. For the CDR3, the DNA is TGTGCCAGCAGCATGACAGGATACTACAATGAGCAGTTCTTC. Filled out from reference TRBV7-8 and TRBJ2-1, the complete variable domain reads GAGVSQSPRYKVAKRGQDVALRCDPISGHVSLFWYQQALGQGPEFLTYFQNEAQLDKSGLPSDRFFAERPEGSVSTLKIQRTQQEDSAVYLCASSMTGYYNEQFFGPGTRLTVL.

The CDR3 spells CSVEAPGGPFTDTQYF. The CDR3 nucleotides are TGCAGCGTTGAAGCCCCAGGAGGGCCCTTCACAGATACGCAGTATTTT. The chain has TRBV29-1 and TRBJ2-3; TRBD2 is a possible D gene (6 bases). Trimming pared 1 base from V and 2 bases from J, leaving 16 bases between. The CDR3 spans 16 residues. CDR1 is SQVTM, CDR2 ANQGSEA, per germline.

This clone occurred a few times. This sample includes further DNA sequences coding for the same CDR3. The chain employs TRBV30 and TRBJ2-5; 8 bases align to TRBD2. The CDR3 has 15 amino acids. J gave up 4 bases and V 1 base, and 8 bases lay outside the gene matches. In germline, CDR1 is GTSNPN, CDR2 SVGIG (reference sequence). The CDR3 sequence: CAWSGLAGGGETQYF. The CDR3 bases are TGTGCCTGGAGTGGGCTGGCGGGGGGAGGAGAGACCCAGTACTTC.

The gene calls are TRBV12-5 and TRBJ1-1; D is undetermined. The germline V gene has CDR1 LGHNT and CDR2 FRNRAP. The CDR3 totals 13 residues. CDR3 loop: CVAISRTNTEAFF. The CDR3 DNA reads as TGTGTTGCAATCTCGCGTACGAACACTGAAGCTTTCTTT.

V and J are TRBV4-1 and TRBJ2-3, with unresolved D. The CDR3 length is 14 residues. CDR1 and CDR2 (germline): MGHRA, YSYEKL. V was clipped by 0 bases and J by 4 bases, with 8 bases between them. CDR3 nucleotide sequence: TGCGCCAGCAGCCAAGATCCCTTTTCAGATACGCAGTATTTT. Translated: CASSQDPFSDTQYF.

The chain is built from TRBV5-1 and TRBJ2-5; 7 bases map to TRBD1. The germline V gene encodes CDR1 SGHRS and CDR2 YFSETQ. V was pared by 2 bases and J by 2 bases, with 12 bases of the junction left unmatched. This CDR3 is built from 17 residues. The CDR3 sequence is CASSLVPGTAGQETQYF. The CDR3 coding sequence is TGCGCCAGCAGCTTAGTGCCCGGGACAGCAGGGCAAGAGACCCAGTACTTC.

The rearrangement uses TRBV7-2 and TRBJ1-6; no clear D. The germline V gene encodes CDR1 SGHTA and CDR2 FQGNSA. Trimming removed 5 bases at V and 4 bases at J, with 6 bases between. CDR3 size: 13 residues. CDR3 nucleotide sequence: TGTGCCAGCAGCGTACGGTATAATTCACCCCTCCACTTT. Translation gives CASSVRYNSPLHF.

The chain combines TRBV5-1 with TRBJ2-7; TRBD1 matches at 10 bases. The CDR3 runs 15 residues. Germline lookup yields CDR1 SGHRS and CDR2 YFSETQ. V was clipped by 0 bases and J by 4 bases; unmatched bases: 4. The CDR3 nucleotides read TGCGCCAGCAGCTTGGGGAGGGACAGGGGTTACGAGCAGTACTTC. Its translation: CASSLGRDRGYEQYF.

The chain carries TRBV28 and TRBJ2-3; the match to TRBD1 covers 8 bases. This CDR3 comprises 14 residues. Per germline, CDR1 MDHEN and CDR2 SYDVKM. V trimming: 5 bases; J trimming: 3 bases; junction bases outside the gene matches: 4. The DNA of the CDR3 is TGTGCCAGCAGTACCTGGACAGGGACAGATACGCAGTATTTT. It translates to CASSTWTGTDTQYF.